This T cell receptor beta chain was observed in a study of control samples from healthy donors and cancer patients. Repertoires were generated with immunoSEQ multiplex PCR, while TCRdb's copy carries only in-frame clones and drops some. The sample has approximately 170,000 clones; around 87% are singletons. Trimming stripped 3 bases from V and 1 base from J, with 15 bases between. Germline CDR1 and CDR2: SGHAT and FQDESV (reference sequence). This CDR3 has 16 amino acids. This sequence joins TRBV11-1 and TRBJ2-5; D is perhaps TRBD1 or TRBD2 (5 bases each). Sequenced: blood. This clonotype was sampled from a woman aged 45-65 years in good health. The CDR3 region is CASSFGAGNSQETQYF. CDR3 coding DNA: TGTGCCAGCAGCTTTGGGGCGGGCAATTCCCAAGAGACCCAGTACTTC.